The clone carrying this T cell receptor beta chain was recorded many times. The data stem from a study of early T cells in non-severe SARS-CoV-2 infection. Study-level information: Sequencing used unsorted whole-blood bulk RNA, so chains lack pairing.

Germline lookup yields CDR1 LNHNV and CDR2 YYDKDF (reference sequence). The CDR3 has 15 amino acids. The ends lost 5 bases at V and 9 bases at J; junction bases unmatched: 13. Attachment of unique molecular identifiers was made to individual cDNA molecules. TCRdb reanalysed the 5' RACE reads using MiXCR and keeps one entry per CDR3 protein. The sample lists around 61,000 distinct CDR3 sequences, over 12% seen once, with about 4% in the top ten. The sequence derives from an adult who was a healthcare worker with PCR-confirmed SARS-CoV-2 infection or an uninfected control (not recorded which). The chain couples TRBV15 to TRBJ2-3; 8 bases align to TRBD2. The sequencing used whole blood, collected at baseline. The CDR3 DNA follows: TGTGCCACCAGCCGGACTAGCCAGGCCGGCGGGACGCAGTATTTT. Its translation is CATSRTSQAGGTQYF.